This T cell receptor beta chain was sequenced during a study of T cells after yellow fever vaccination. Germline V gene data show CDR1 as SGHRS and CDR2 as YFSETQ. This CDR3 comprises 15 residues. The junction had 7 bases not matched to a gene; V was cut back by 4 bases and J by 6 bases. TCRdb re-called the 5' RACE reads through MiXCR, storing one row per CDR3 protein. The table includes hundreds of thousands of distinct CDR3 sequences, 18% detected once. The chain links TRBV5-1 to TRBJ1-5; 10 bases line up with TRBD1. The sequence derives from a man younger than 30 who received the YFV17D yellow fever vaccine. Here the sequenced sample was PBMCs, taken before the yellow fever booster vaccination. The CDR3 protein is CASSDGTGVGQPQHF. The CDR3 bases are TGCGCCAGCAGCGACGGGACAGGGGTAGGTCAGCCCCAGCATTTT.